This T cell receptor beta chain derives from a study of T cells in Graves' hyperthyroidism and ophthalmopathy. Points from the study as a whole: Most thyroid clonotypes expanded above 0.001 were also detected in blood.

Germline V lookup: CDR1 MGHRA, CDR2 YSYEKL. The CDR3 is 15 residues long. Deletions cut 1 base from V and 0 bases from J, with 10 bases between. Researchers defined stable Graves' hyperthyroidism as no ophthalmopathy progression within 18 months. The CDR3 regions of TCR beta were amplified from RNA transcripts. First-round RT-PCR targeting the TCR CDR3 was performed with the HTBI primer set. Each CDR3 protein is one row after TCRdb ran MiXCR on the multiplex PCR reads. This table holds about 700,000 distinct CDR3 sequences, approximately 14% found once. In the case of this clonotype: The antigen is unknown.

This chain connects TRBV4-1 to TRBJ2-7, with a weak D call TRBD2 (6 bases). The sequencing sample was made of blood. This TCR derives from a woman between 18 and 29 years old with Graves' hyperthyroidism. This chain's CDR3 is CASSQGSGSSYEQYF. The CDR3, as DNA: TGCGCCAGCAGCCAAGGTAGCGGATCCTCCTACGAGCAGTACTTC.